This is a list of T cell receptor beta chains from one sample in a study of brain T cells in children with intractable seizures. Clones were read by immunoSEQ multiplex PCR, and TCRdb kept only the in-frame ones, dropping some. The repertoire has 3,500 to 4,000 clones, about 73% of them found once; the top ten carry approximately 48%. Specimen: resected brain tissue, collected at surgery. All receptors come from a girl aged 2 to 10 with Rasmussen encephalitis and intractable seizures. Each CDR3 is given with its conserved first and last residue. D genes are given only for firm matches. Not all rows give a size; the values are once, few, many and, for expanded clones, a class.

D gene,J gene,V gene,clone size,CDR3 protein,CDR3 DNA
.,TRBJ2-7,TRBV27,.,CASSPWRDRVYEQYF,TGTGCCAGCAGCCCGTGGCGAGACAGAGTATACGAGCAGTACTTC
.,TRBJ2-1,TRBV6-5,.,CASTWGAVSLNEQFF,TGTGCCAGCACATGGGGGGCCGTTTCCCTGAATGAGCAGTTCTTC
.,TRBJ1-4,TRBV3-1/TRBV3-2,.,CASSQASGGGNEKLFF,TGTGCCAGCAGCCAGGCCTCGGGGGGTGGTAATGAAAAACTGTTTTTT
.,TRBJ2-3,TRBV28,.,CASSLAGTGLNTQYF,TGTGCCAGCAGTTTAGCCGGGACGGGTCTTAATACGCAGTATTTT
TRBD2,TRBJ2-6,TRBV5-4,.,CASSLWGGSGANVLTF,TGTGCCAGCAGCTTGTGGGGGGGTTCTGGGGCCAACGTCCTGACTTTC
TRBD2,TRBJ2-1,TRBV30,.,CAWSPRTSLFF,TGTGCCTGGAGTCCGAGGACTAGCTTGTTCTTC
.,TRBJ1-5,TRBV10-2,.,CASGARDYSNQPQHF,TGCGCCAGCGGGGCCAGGGATTATAGCAATCAGCCCCAGCATTTT
TRBD1,TRBJ1-1,TRBV2,.,CASKSRGQSPEAFF,TGTGCCAGCAAATCGAGGGGGCAATCCCCTGAAGCTTTCTTT
TRBD1,TRBJ1-1,TRBV4-1,.,CASSSQGEQGHDTEAFF,TGCGCCAGCAGCTCACAGGGTGAACAGGGGCACGACACTGAAGCTTTCTTT
TRBD2,TRBJ2-7,TRBV5-4,large,CASSFKGLAEYEQYF,TGTGCCAGCAGCTTCAAAGGGCTAGCGGAGTACGAGCAGTACTTC
.,TRBJ1-1,TRBV12-3/TRBV12-4,.,CASMLGGEAFF,TGTGCCAGCATGTTAGGGGGTGAAGCTTTCTTT
TRBD1,TRBJ2-1,TRBV27,once,CASTGQGLDEQFF,TGTGCCAGCACAGGACAGGGGCTCGATGAGCAGTTCTTC
TRBD1,TRBJ1-1,TRBV9,.,CASSDRQGAEAFF,TGTGCCAGCAGCGACAGACAGGGGGCTGAAGCTTTCTTT
.,TRBJ1-2,TRBV19,.,CASSIGRDGGYTF,TGTGCCAGTAGTATTGGCAGGGATGGCGGCTACACCTTC
.,TRBJ2-1,TRBV6-5,.,CASSNYHEQFF,TGTGCCAGCAGTAACTATCATGAGCAGTTCTTC
.,TRBJ2-5,TRBV6-5,.,CASSFSDGQETQYF,TGTGCCAGCAGTTTTTCGGACGGCCAAGAGACCCAGTACTTC
.,TRBJ2-1,TRBV30,.,CAWSLLLDNEQFF,TGTGCCTGGAGTTTATTGCTTGACAATGAGCAGTTCTTC
.,TRBJ2-3,TRBV5-5,.,CASSSTWRSTDTQYF,TGTGCCAGCAGCTCCACTTGGCGGAGCACAGATACGCAGTATTTT
TRBD1,TRBJ2-1,TRBV5-1,.,CASTSGDSYNEQFF,TGCGCCAGCACGAGTGGGGACAGCTACAATGAGCAGTTCTTC
.,TRBJ2-7,TRBV7-9,.,CASSKQGYEQYF,TGTGCCAGCAGCAAGCAGGGCTACGAGCAGTACTTC
TRBD2,TRBJ2-1,TRBV6-1,.,CASSDLAGLYNEQFF,TGTGCCAGCAGTGACCTAGCGGGGCTCTACAATGAGCAGTTCTTC
.,TRBJ2-1,TRBV2,.,CASRGRSSYNEQFF,TGTGCCAGCAGGGGACGGAGCTCCTACAATGAGCAGTTCTTC
TRBD2,TRBJ2-1,TRBV29-1,.,CSVATSGRAWGEQFF,TGCAGCGTTGCGACTAGCGGGAGGGCCTGGGGTGAGCAGTTCTTC
TRBD2,TRBJ2-3,TRBV7-2,.,CASSPGLAGGADTQYF,TGTGCCAGCAGCCCAGGACTAGCGGGGGGAGCAGATACGCAGTATTTT